This T cell receptor beta chain emerged from a study of blood T cell repertoires in COVID-19. Study-wide context: The United States, Italy and Spain provided the acute and convalescent COVID-19 samples. PBMCs, B-cell-depleted T cells, or T cells provided the cDNA or gDNA that made up the material.

Seattle enrolled patients during active infection and tracked them longitudinally. How the authors handled the data: Counts of nucleated cells, estimated from reference gene primer amplification, were obtained. Here immunoSEQ multiplex PCR was the method, and the copy in TCRdb shows in-frame clones only, minus some. V and J calls and clone size come straight from that table; D and trimming were deduced from the DNA. The sample records roughly 180,000 clones, 81% being singletons. Germline V gives CDR1 ENHRY, CDR2 SYGVKD. The CDR3 has 16 amino acids. Trimming pared 4 bases from V and 0 bases from J, leaving 14 bases between.

The TCR comes from a woman aged 40 to 50 with COVID-19, enrolled during active disease. Sequenced sample: peripheral blood. The chain carries TRBV10-3 and TRBJ2-3, with a possible D match to TRBD2 (6 bases). CDR3 coding DNA: TGTGCCATCAGTGCGGGGGAAGCTTCTAGCACAGATACGCAGTATTTT. It encodes CAISAGEASSTDTQYF.